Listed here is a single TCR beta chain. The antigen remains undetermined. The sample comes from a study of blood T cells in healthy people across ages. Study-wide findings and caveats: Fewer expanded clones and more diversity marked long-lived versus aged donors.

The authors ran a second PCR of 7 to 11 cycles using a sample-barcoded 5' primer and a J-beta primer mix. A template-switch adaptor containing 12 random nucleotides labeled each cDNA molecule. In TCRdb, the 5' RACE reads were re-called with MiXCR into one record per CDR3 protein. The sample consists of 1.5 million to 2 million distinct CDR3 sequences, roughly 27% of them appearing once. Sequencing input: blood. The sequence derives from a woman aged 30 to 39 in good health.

The CDR3 spells CASSHQNSPLHF. In nucleotides, the CDR3 is TGTGCCAGCAGCCATCAGAATTCACCCCTCCACTTT. The rearrangement uses TRBV3-1 and TRBJ1-6; no definite D call. This CDR3 comprises 12 residues. V was trimmed by 3 bases and J by 7 bases, leaving 4 bases between them. Germline CDR1 is LGHDT and CDR2 is YNNKEL (reference sequence).